These 15 T cell receptor beta chains originate from one sample sequenced in a study of shared clonotypes between healthy human individuals. Produced via immunoSEQ multiplex PCR; TCRdb's table is partial and in-frame only. This sample yields about 600,000 clones, of which almost 97% are seen a single time; roughly 0.05% belongs to the top ten. Sequencing was performed on naive CD4+ T cells sorted from blood. Subset: CD45RA+ positively selected. The receptors shown here come from a woman aged 25 to 39 in good health.

This clone was recorded only once. The chain couples TRBV5-1 to TRBJ2-6; D perhaps matches TRBD1 (5 bases). Germline CDR1 reads SGHRS; CDR2 reads YFSETQ. This CDR3 region has 15 residues. Between the trimmed V and J ends, which lost 3 bases and 0 bases, there was a span of 7 bases. CDR3 protein: CASSWGDSGANVLTF. The CDR3, as DNA: TGCGCCAGCAGCTGGGGCGACTCTGGGGCCAACGTCCTGACTTTC.

The chain carries TRBV10-3 and TRBJ2-5; weak D call: TRBD2 (5 bases). CDR3 length equals 13 residues. V was clipped by 3 bases and J by 5 bases, with 10 bases between them. Looked up from germline, CDR1 is ENHRY and CDR2 is SYGVKD. The CDR3, as DNA: TGTGCCATCAGTGACGAGGGCGGGGAGACCCAGTACTTC. Protein: CAISDEGGETQYF.

The chain links TRBV27 to TRBJ1-1; no clear D. The CDR3 contains 17 residues. The germline V gene encodes CDR1 MNHEY and CDR2 SMNVEV (reference sequence). Between the trimmed V and J ends, which lost 4 bases and 0 bases, there was a span of 18 bases. For the CDR3, the DNA is TGTGCCAGCAGTTCGCCAGAATACCACGGCATGAACACTGAAGCTTTCTTT. It is translated as CASSSPEYHGMNTEAFF.

The chain couples TRBV11-1 to TRBJ2-3; 9 nucleotides agree with TRBD1. Trimming cost V 2 bases and J 1 base; bases outside gene matches: 1. The CDR3 extends over 15 amino acids. Germline V gene lookup returns CDR1 SGHAT and CDR2 FQDESV (reference sequence). The CDR3 loop reads CASSLRTGGTDTQYF. The CDR3 DNA follows: TGTGCCAGCAGCTTAAGGACAGGGGGCACAGATACGCAGTATTTT.

This clone was counted once. The same CDR3 can be traced to other DNA sequences in this sample. The J gene is TRBJ2-7, the V gene TRBV7-2; D call uncertain. The CDR3 is 11 amino acids. CDR1 SGHTA and CDR2 FQGNSA come from the germline V gene. Trimming took 2 bases from V and 4 from J, leaving 3 bases between them. As DNA, the CDR3 is TGTGCCAGCAGCTTAAGTTACGAGCAGTACTTC. Residues: CASSLSYEQYF.

This chain connects TRBV11-2 to TRBJ2-2, with 14 bases lining up with TRBD2. V trimming: 2 bases; J trimming: 0 bases; junction bases outside the gene matches: 2. CDR3 size: 18 residues. Germline CDR1 reads SGHAT; CDR2 reads FQNNGV. The CDR3 loop is CASSLRLAGGANTGELFF. DNA of the CDR3: TGTGCCAGCAGCTTAAGACTAGCGGGAGGGGCGAACACCGGGGAGCTGTTTTTT.

J is TRBJ1-4 and V is TRBV4-1; TRBD1 is a possible D gene (5 bases). Looked up from germline, CDR1 is MGHRA and CDR2 is YSYEKL. The CDR3 length is 14 residues. V shed 1 base and J shed 13 bases, with 16 bases lying between them. CDR3 DNA sequence: TGCGCCAGCAGCCAAGGGGGAGGGGCACCTATACTGTTTTTT. This gives the protein CASSQGGGAPILFF.

This chain joins TRBV4-1 and TRBJ1-2; perhaps TRBD1 as D (5 bases). Trimming took 0 bases from V and 7 from J, leaving 12 bases between them. This CDR3 region has 14 residues. The V gene's germline CDR1 is MGHRA and CDR2 YSYEKL. The DNA for the CDR3 is TGCGCCAGCAGCCAAGATATGGGGAGGGGTGGCTACACCTTC. Protein product: CASSQDMGRGGYTF.

The gene calls are TRBV5-6 and TRBJ1-6; TRBD1 agrees at 7 bases. The length of the CDR3 is 16 residues. J lost 6 bases, V lost 4 bases, and 10 bases had no gene match. Germline lookup yields CDR1 SGHDT and CDR2 YYEEEE. The DNA for the CDR3 is TGTGCCAGCAGCCGTTTTAGCGACAGGGCTAATTCACCCCTCCACTTT. Its protein product is CASSRFSDRANSPLHF.

This clone has just a few counts. The chain couples TRBV18 to TRBJ1-1; a weak D match, TRBD1 (5 bases). V lost 1 base to trimming and J lost 2 bases, with 11 bases between them. This CDR3 has 15 residues. Germline V lookup: CDR1 KGHSH, CDR2 LQKENI. CDR3 sequence (DNA): TGTGCCAGCTCACCACTTCCAGGGTACAACACTGAAGCTTTCTTT. It is translated as CASSPLPGYNTEAFF.

The genes are TRBV25-1 and TRBJ2-3, with a possible D match to TRBD1 (6 bases). The germline gives CDR1 MGHDK, CDR2 SYGVNS. The CDR3 is made up of 15 amino acids. V lost 2 bases to trimming and J lost 0 bases, with 9 bases between them. CDR3 DNA: TGTGCCAGCAGTGAAGGGACATCGAGCACAGATACGCAGTATTTT. Translation gives CASSEGTSSTDTQYF.

The chain has TRBV28 and TRBJ2-7, with TRBD1 matching over 7 bases. The junction had 2 bases not matched to a gene; V was cut back by 3 bases and J by 3 bases. The germline V gene encodes CDR1 MDHEN and CDR2 SYDVKM. The CDR3 is 13 residues long. CDR3 in amino acids: CASSLGQYYEQYF. CDR3 coding DNA: TGTGCCAGCAGTTTGGGACAGTACTACGAGCAGTACTTC.

The chain is built from TRBV7-2 and TRBJ2-1; D unresolved. Germline V gene lookup returns CDR1 SGHTA and CDR2 FQGNSA. With 4 bases removed from V and 0 bases from J, the gap between germline ends came to 10 bases. The CDR3 covers 15 residues. CDR3 loop: CASSWTESSYNEQFF. CDR3 nucleotide sequence: TGTGCCAGCAGCTGGACGGAGAGCTCCTACAATGAGCAGTTCTTC.

The chain joins TRBV7-9 to TRBJ2-2; unclear D gene. The CDR3 extends over 12 amino acids. Trimming left V 5 bases short and J 5 bases short, with 6 bases between. CDR1 and CDR2 from the germline V gene are SEHNR and FQNEAQ (reference sequence). CDR3 coding DNA: TGTGCCAGCAGCCCTCGTACCGGGGAGCTGTTTTTT. It is translated as CASSPRTGELFF.

This chain joins TRBV30 and TRBJ1-1; D gene unclear. The length of the CDR3 is 13 residues. Germline-derived CDR1 and CDR2 are GTSNPN and SVGIG (reference sequence). V was cut by 4 bases and J by 0 bases, with 9 bases left in between. The CDR3 loop is CAWKKGLNTEAFF. DNA for the CDR3: TGTGCCTGGAAAAAGGGTCTGAACACTGAAGCTTTCTTT.